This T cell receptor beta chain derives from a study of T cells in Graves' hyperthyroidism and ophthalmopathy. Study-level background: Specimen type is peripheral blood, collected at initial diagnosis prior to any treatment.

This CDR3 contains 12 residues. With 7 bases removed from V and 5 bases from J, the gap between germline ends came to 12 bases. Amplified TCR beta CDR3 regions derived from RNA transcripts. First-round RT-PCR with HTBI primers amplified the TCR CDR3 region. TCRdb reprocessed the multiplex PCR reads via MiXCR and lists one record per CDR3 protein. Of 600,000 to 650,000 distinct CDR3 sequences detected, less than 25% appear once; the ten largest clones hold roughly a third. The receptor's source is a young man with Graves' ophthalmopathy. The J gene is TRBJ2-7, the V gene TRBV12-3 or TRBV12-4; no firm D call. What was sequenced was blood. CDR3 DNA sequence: TGTGCCAGCACTACCTATGGGGACGAGCAGTACTTC. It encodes CASTTYGDEQYF.